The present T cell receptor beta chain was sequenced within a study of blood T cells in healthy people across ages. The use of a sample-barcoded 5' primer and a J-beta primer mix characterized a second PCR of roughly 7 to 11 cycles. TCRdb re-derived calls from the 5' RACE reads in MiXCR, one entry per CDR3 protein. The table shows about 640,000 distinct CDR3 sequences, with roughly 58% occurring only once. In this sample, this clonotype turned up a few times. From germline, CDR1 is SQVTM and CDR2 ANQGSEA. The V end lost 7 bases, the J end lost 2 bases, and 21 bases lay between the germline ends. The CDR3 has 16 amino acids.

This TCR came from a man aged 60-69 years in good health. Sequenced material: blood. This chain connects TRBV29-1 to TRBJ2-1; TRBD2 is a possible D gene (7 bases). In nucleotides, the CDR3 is TGCAGCGCCGAGGGGCAGGCGGGGGCCCCCTACAATGAGCAGTTCTTC. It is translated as CSAEGQAGAPYNEQFF.